The 28 T cell receptor beta chains presented below share a single source sample, sequenced in a study of blood T cells in healthy people across ages. A second PCR of 7 to 11 cycles used a sample-barcoded 5' primer and a J-beta primer mix. MiXCR, run by TCRdb on the 5' RACE reads, gives a single entry per CDR3 protein. The profile shows 1,800,000 or so distinct CDR3 sequences, approximately 39% of them singletons. The sample taken for sequencing was blood. Every receptor here comes from a human donor in good health.

In this sample, this clonotype turned up a few times. This may be a read error, as it is one base from a much larger clone. The chain uses TRBV7-8 and TRBJ1-2, with D possibly matching TRBD1 (6 bases). The CDR3 totals 15 residues. Germline V gene data show CDR1 as SGHVS and CDR2 as FQNEAQ. Trimming removed 7 bases at V and 10 bases at J, with 25 bases between. This CDR3 reads CASTEWSRGVGDYTF. The CDR3, as DNA: TGTGCCAGCACCGAATGGTCGAGGGGGGTTGGAGACTACACCTTC.

The chain has TRBV24-1 and TRBJ2-2, with D hard to call. The CDR3 extends over 13 amino acids. Trimming pared 5 bases from V and 3 bases from J, leaving 6 bases between. Germline CDR1 reads KGHDR; CDR2 reads SFDVKD. The CDR3 nucleotides read TGTGCCACCAGTGCTCTGTACACCGGGGAGCTGTTTTTT. Translation gives CATSALYTGELFF.

The chain links TRBV6-2 or TRBV6-3 to TRBJ1-4; D perhaps matches TRBD1 (5 bases). V was shortened by 6 bases and J by 7 bases, with 21 bases between the two germline ends. This CDR3 has 16 residues. Looked up from germline, CDR1 is MNHEY and CDR2 is SVGEGT. In nucleotides, the CDR3 is TGTGCCAGCAGCTCCCTCCCCGGGGGGGAGATTGAAAAACTGTTTTTT. This codes for CASSSLPGGEIEKLFF.

The chain is built from TRBV5-1 and TRBJ1-1; the D is unclear. The V end was cut by 4 bases, the J end by 0 bases, with 16 bases between. Per the germline V gene, CDR1 is SGHRS and CDR2 is YFSETQ. This CDR3 comprises 16 residues. CDR3 sequence: CASSPPGAIMNTEAFF. CDR3 coding DNA: TGCGCCAGCAGCCCCCCCGGTGCTATAATGAACACTGAAGCTTTCTTT.

This clonotype appeared a few times. This chain uses TRBV5-1 with TRBJ2-7; the D gene could be TRBD1 or TRBD2 (5 bases each). The CDR3 is made up of 15 amino acids. Germline V gene data show CDR1 as SGHRS and CDR2 as YFSETQ. Deletions cut 3 bases from V and 2 bases from J, with 15 bases between. The CDR3 loop is CASSSVTGPAYEQYF. CDR3 bases: TGCGCCAGCAGCTCAGTGACGGGACCCGCCTACGAGCAGTACTTC.

V usage is TRBV29-1 and J usage is TRBJ2-3; 8 bases align to TRBD2. Germline V gene data show CDR1 as SQVTM and CDR2 as ANQGSEA. The V and J ends lost 0 bases and 5 bases, in that order; junction bases with no gene match: 10. This CDR3 region has 16 residues. The DNA for the CDR3 is TGCAGCGTTGAAGATCTTCCGGGGGGGCCGAGAGATACGCAGTATTTT. Translated, it gives CSVEDLPGGPRDTQYF.

V gene TRBV7-3 combines with J gene TRBJ2-3; D gene ambiguous. Germline V CDR1 and CDR2: SGHTA, FQGTGA. V gave up 1 base and J gave up 4 bases, with 12 bases separating them. The CDR3 sequence is 15 residues long. In DNA form, the CDR3 reads TGTGCCAGCAGCTTAAGAAGCGCTAGAGCAGATACGCAGTATTTT. Translated, it gives CASSLRSARADTQYF.

The V and J genes are TRBV10-3 and TRBJ2-2; 11 bases match TRBD2. Trimming took 6 bases from V and 4 from J; bases not matched to a gene: 4. From germline, CDR1 is ENHRY and CDR2 SYGVKD. The CDR3 has 15 amino acids. The CDR3 region is CAISLLAGATGELFF. The CDR3 bases are TGTGCCATCAGCTTACTAGCGGGGGCCACCGGGGAGCTGTTTTTT.

This clonotype has only a few counts. The rearrangement links TRBV7-3 to TRBJ2-3, with unresolved D. The germline V and J ends were trimmed by 3 bases and 5 bases, with 9 bases remaining between them. Per germline, CDR1 SGHTA and CDR2 FQGTGA. CDR3 length: 13 amino acids. The CDR3 loop reads CASSFSLGDTQYF. The CDR3 region has the DNA TGTGCCAGCAGCTTTTCGTTGGGAGATACGCAGTATTTT.

The chain recombines TRBV4-1 with TRBJ1-2; 7 nucleotides line up with TRBD1. Germline V CDR1 and CDR2: MGHRA, YSYEKL. The V and J ends lost 0 bases and 9 bases, in that order; junction bases with no gene match: 13. This CDR3 is built from 16 residues. Here the CDR3 DNA reads TGCGCCAGCAGCCAAGATAACCTTTTGGGACAGTATAGCTACACCTTC. It specifies CASSQDNLLGQYSYTF.

The rearrangement links TRBV10-3 to TRBJ1-2; D remains unclear. The CDR3 sequence is 13 residues long. Germline CDR1 reads ENHRY; CDR2 reads SYGVKD. With 4 bases removed from V and 2 bases from J, the gap between germline ends came to 8 bases. CDR3 amino acids: CAISADGNYGYTF. CDR3 DNA sequence: TGTGCCATCAGTGCCGACGGGAACTATGGCTACACCTTC.

This clonotype has more than one count but fewer than ten. The V call is TRBV4-1, the J call TRBJ2-3; D remains unclear. Germline CDR1 is MGHRA and CDR2 is YSYEKL. The CDR3 has 18 amino acids. The germline V and J ends were trimmed by 0 bases and 1 base, with 17 bases remaining between them. The CDR3 loop reads CASSQDPTFALGTDTQYF. Written as DNA, the CDR3 is TGCGCCAGCAGCCAAGACCCGACTTTTGCTCTTGGCACAGATACGCAGTATTTT.

This clonotype occurred a few times. CDR3 residues: CSAPPSGLSNQPQHF. Written as DNA, the CDR3 is TGCAGTGCCCCCCCCAGCGGACTTAGCAATCAGCCCCAGCATTTT. The chain links TRBV20-1 to TRBJ1-5; D is uncertain. V lost 6 bases to trimming and J lost 0 bases, with 15 bases between them. The V gene's germline CDR1 is DFQATT and CDR2 SNEGSKA (reference sequence). This CDR3 is built from 15 residues.

V gene TRBV12-3 or TRBV12-4 combines with J gene TRBJ2-5; D is possibly TRBD1 (6 bases). Trimming cost V 1 base and J 11 bases, with 17 bases left between them. This CDR3 contains 14 residues. CDR3: CASSLVAIGGEQYF. Here the CDR3 DNA reads TGTGCCAGCAGTTTAGTGGCTATAGGGGGAGAGCAGTACTTC.

Here the CDR3 DNA reads TGTGCCAGCAGCCTCCCGGGTAGCGGGGGGTTCAGTGAGCAGTTCTTC. This encodes CASSLPGSGGFSEQFF. The rearrangement joins TRBV11-2 to TRBJ2-1; 10 bases match TRBD2. The germline V gene has CDR1 SGHAT and CDR2 FQNNGV. The junction had 13 bases not matched to a gene; V was cut back by 5 bases and J by 9 bases. The CDR3 has 16 amino acids. The whole variable domain, filled in from reference TRBV11-2 and TRBJ2-1, reads EAGVAQSPRYKIIEKRQSVAFWCNPISGHATLYWYQQILGQGPKLLIQFQNNGVVDDSQLPKDRFSAERLKGVDSTLKIQPAKLEDSAVYLCASSLPGSGGFSEQFFGPGTRLTVL.

J is TRBJ2-3 and V is TRBV2; a weak D match, TRBD2 (7 bases). The CDR3 sequence is 16 residues long. Germline V gene sequence: CDR1 SNHLY, CDR2 FYNNEI. Trimming left V 5 bases short and J 0 bases short, with 15 bases between. CDR3 sequence reads: CASSSRGPASTDTQYF. As DNA, the CDR3 is TGTGCCAGCAGTTCGCGGGGGCCAGCTAGCACAGATACGCAGTATTTT.

The sample holds many counts of this clonotype. The chain carries TRBV6-5 and TRBJ2-1, with a possible D match to TRBD1 (5 bases). Trimming cost V 0 bases and J 10 bases, with 10 bases left between them. This CDR3 is built from 13 residues. Germline V lookup: CDR1 MNHEY, CDR2 SVGAGI. The CDR3 here is CASSYSHKGEQFF. For the CDR3, the DNA is TGTGCCAGCAGTTACTCACATAAGGGGGAGCAGTTCTTC.

This rearrangement joins TRBV24-1 to TRBJ2-3; D is tentatively TRBD1 or TRBD2 (6 bases each). The CDR3 extends over 16 amino acids. V lost 4 bases and J lost 0, with 13 bases in between. Germline CDR1 reads KGHDR; CDR2 reads SFDVKD. CDR3 bases: TGTGCCACCAGTGAGCCGGAGGGGGTTAGCACAGATACGCAGTATTTT. Protein: CATSEPEGVSTDTQYF.

The V call is TRBV7-9, the J call TRBJ2-3, with 9 bases aligning to TRBD1. Germline CDR1 reads SEHNR; CDR2 reads FQNEAQ (reference sequence). Germline trimming cut 1 base from V and 4 bases from J; bases unmatched to any gene: 9. This CDR3 is built from 17 residues. The CDR3 nucleotides are TGTGCCAGCAGCTTAGATGGTGGAACAGGGGGCTCAGATACGCAGTATTTT. Protein product: CASSLDGGTGGSDTQYF.

This clonotype was detected only once. This chain links TRBV29-1 with TRBJ1-2; D might be TRBD1 (5 bases). This CDR3 spans 13 amino acids. CDR1 and CDR2 (germline): SQVTM, ANQGSEA. The germline V and J ends were trimmed by 6 bases and 8 bases, with 19 bases remaining between them. CDR3 in DNA: TGCAGCGTGAGGGGAGTGGTGGGCCTGGGCTACACCTTC. Residues: CSVRGVVGLGYTF. Full variable domain (missing parts from reference TRBV29-1 and TRBJ1-2): SAVISQKPSRDICQRGTSLTIQCQVDSQVTMMFWYRQQPGQSLTLIATANQGSEATYESGFVIDKFPISRPNLTFSTLTVSNMSPEDSSIYLCSVRGVVGLGYTFGSGTRLTVV.

Only a few counts were recorded for this clonotype. The V gene is TRBV6-5, the J gene TRBJ1-2; D remains ambiguous. CDR1 is MNHEY and CDR2 is SVGAGI in the germline V gene. Trimming shortened V by 2 bases and J by 2 bases, and 12 bases separated the two germline ends. The CDR3 runs 15 residues. CDR3 DNA sequence: TGTGCCAGCAGTTACAGTATAGGGCTGAACTATGGCTACACCTTC. Its translation is CASSYSIGLNYGYTF.

A few counts support this clonotype. One end of the junction is discordant with germline, which a read error may explain. V is TRBV28 and J is TRBJ1-5; 8 bases fit TRBD1. Germline V lookup: CDR1 MDHEN, CDR2 SYDVKM. The CDR3 is made up of 15 amino acids. The CDR3, as DNA: TGTGCCACCTGGGACAGGCGATATAGCAATCAGTCCCAGCATTTT. Amino acids: CATWDRRYSNQSQHF.

The chain employs TRBV27 and TRBJ1-6; a weak D match, TRBD1 (5 bases). From germline, CDR1 is MNHEY and CDR2 SMNVEV (reference sequence). Trimming took 6 bases from V and 7 from J, leaving 16 bases between them. This CDR3 has 15 amino acids. The CDR3 nucleotides read TGTGCCAGCAGCCCGCGGGGGGGTATCAATTCACCCCTCCACTTT. As protein: CASSPRGGINSPLHF.

The table lists this clonotype with many counts. This chain connects TRBV6-1 to TRBJ2-7, with no clear D. Trimming stripped 7 bases from V and 0 bases from J, with 10 bases between. Germline CDR1 MNHNS, CDR2 SASEGT. CDR3 size: 13 residues. The CDR3 spells CASNEASSYEQYF. Here the CDR3 DNA reads TGTGCCAGCAATGAGGCCAGCTCCTACGAGCAGTACTTC.

V and J are TRBV27 and TRBJ1-2, with 8 bases matching TRBD1. The CDR3 covers 16 residues. Germline lookup yields CDR1 MNHEY and CDR2 SMNVEV (reference sequence). The J segment lost 2 bases and the V segment lost 5 bases, leaving 10 bases of the junction unmatched. The CDR3 here is CASSGDAGGLNYGYTF. CDR3 nucleotides: TGTGCCAGCAGTGGCGATGCAGGGGGCCTCAACTATGGCTACACCTTC.

This clonotype was seen only once. The chain has TRBV12-3 or TRBV12-4 and TRBJ1-3; D not resolved. The CDR3 length is 15 residues. Trimming took 7 bases from V and 2 from J, leaving 15 bases between them. CDR3 DNA sequence: TGTGCCAGCATCCGGGTGGCCTTCACTGGAAACACCATATATTTT. As protein: CASIRVAFTGNTIYF.

The chain links TRBV20-1 to TRBJ1-5; the D is unclear. The CDR3 is 12 amino acids. Trimming pared 1 base from V and 5 bases from J, leaving 6 bases between. Germline V lookup: CDR1 DFQATT, CDR2 SNEGSKA (reference sequence). Here the CDR3 reads CSARATDQPQHF. CDR3 nucleotide sequence: TGCAGTGCTAGAGCTACAGATCAGCCCCAGCATTTT.

The V and J genes are TRBV7-2 and TRBJ2-1; TRBD2 is a possible D gene (6 bases). Trimming removed 6 bases at V and 3 bases at J, with 27 bases between. Germline V lookup: CDR1 SGHTA, CDR2 FQGNSA. This CDR3 spans 19 amino acids. CDR3 residues: CASSSRDGLLWGFYNEQFF. As DNA, the CDR3 is TGTGCCAGCAGTTCCCGGGACGGACTACTCTGGGGGTTCTACAATGAGCAGTTCTTC.